This T cell receptor (beta chain) is from a study of T-cell memory formation after mild COVID-19. After 5'RACE with constant-segment primers, TCR alpha and TCR beta cDNA libraries carrying sample barcodes and UMIs were obtained. TCRdb used MiXCR to reprocess the 5' RACE reads, holding one entry per CDR3 protein. The table lists about 110,000 distinct CDR3 sequences, over 15% of them singletons. This clonotype appeared a few times. V lost 6 bases to trimming and J lost 4 bases, with 12 bases between them. The CDR3 covers 13 residues. The receptor was derived from a man aged 18 to 29 who had mild COVID-19 (a few samples of this study predate the infection). Cell type and time point are not known. Sequenced sample: PBMCs or a T cell subset sorted from them (not recorded which). V usage is TRBV12-3 or TRBV12-4 and J usage is TRBJ1-1, with D uncertain. The CDR3 nucleotides read TGTGCCAGCAGCCGTGGGTGGGGCACTGAAGCTTTCTTT. This codes for CASSRGWGTEAFF.